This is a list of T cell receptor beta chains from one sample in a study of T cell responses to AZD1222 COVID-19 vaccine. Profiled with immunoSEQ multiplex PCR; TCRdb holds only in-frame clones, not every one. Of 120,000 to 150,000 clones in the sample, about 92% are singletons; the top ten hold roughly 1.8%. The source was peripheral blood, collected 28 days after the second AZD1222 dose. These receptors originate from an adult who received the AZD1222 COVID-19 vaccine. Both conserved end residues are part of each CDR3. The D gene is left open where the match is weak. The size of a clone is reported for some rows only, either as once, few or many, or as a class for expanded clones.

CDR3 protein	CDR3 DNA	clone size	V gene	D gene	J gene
CASRVQGVDTQYF	TGTGCCAGCAGGGTACAGGGGGTTGATACGCAGTATTTT	-	TRBV28	TRBD1	TRBJ2-3
CASRLDRDYGYTF	TGTGCCAGCAGACTGGACAGGGACTATGGCTACACCTTC	-	TRBV6-5	TRBD1	TRBJ1-2
CSASPRGARTF	TGCAGTGCTAGCCCCAGGGGTGCTAGGACCTTC	-	TRBV20-1	-	TRBJ1-2
CASSPRLTGGVVNTEAFF	TGTGCCAGCTCACCCAGGCTAACAGGGGGAGTCGTGAACACTGAAGCTTTCTTT	-	TRBV18	TRBD1	TRBJ1-1
CATVDRDNQPQHF	TGTGCCACCGTAGACAGGGACAATCAGCCCCAGCATTTT	-	TRBV24-1	TRBD1	TRBJ1-5
CASSVSNYGYTF	TGTGCCAGCTCGGTCTCTAACTATGGCTACACCTTC	-	TRBV28	-	TRBJ1-2
CASSPRDGSVGTDTQYF	TGTGCCAGCAGCCCTCGGGACGGAAGTGTTGGCACAGATACGCAGTATTTT	-	TRBV9	-	TRBJ2-3
CASSYKGRASYEQYF	TGTGCCAGCAGTTATAAGGGGAGAGCCTCCTACGAGCAGTACTTC	-	TRBV6-9	-	TRBJ2-7
CASSYSSAGGDQPQHF	TGTGCCAGCAGTTACTCATCGGCAGGCGGCGATCAGCCCCAGCATTTT	-	TRBV6-5	-	TRBJ1-5
CASSQVPPPAGYGYTF	TGCGCCAGCAGCCAAGTTCCCCCACCTGCGGGATATGGCTACACCTTC	-	TRBV4-1	-	TRBJ1-2
CASSLGGTADTEAFF	TGCGCCAGCAGCTTGGGGGGGACGGCTGACACTGAAGCTTTCTTT	-	TRBV5-1	-	TRBJ1-1
CASSGAGVGTEAFF	TGTGCCAGCAGCGGGGCAGGGGTGGGCACTGAAGCTTTCTTT	-	TRBV7-3	-	TRBJ1-1
CASSLASDGSTDTQYF	TGTGCCAGCAGCTTGGCGTCGGACGGAAGCACAGATACGCAGTATTTT	-	TRBV5-6	-	TRBJ2-3
CATSGKGQPQHF	TGTGCCACCAGTGGTAAGGGTCAGCCCCAGCATTTT	-	TRBV24-1	-	TRBJ1-5
CASSPPGGGYEQYF	TGTGCCAGCAGTCCCCCCGGGGGCGGCTACGAGCAGTACTTC	-	TRBV6-5	-	TRBJ2-7
CASSSGLAVLLNEQFF	TGTGCCAGCAGCTCGGGACTAGCGGTTCTTCTCAATGAGCAGTTCTTC	-	TRBV7-8	TRBD2	TRBJ2-1
CASSGGGTQPQHF	TGTGCCAGCAGTGGGGGGGGGACCCAGCCCCAGCATTTT	-	TRBV28	-	TRBJ1-5
CASRANRGPNQPQHF	TGTGCCAGTAGGGCAAACAGGGGCCCAAATCAGCCCCAGCATTTT	-	TRBV19	TRBD1	TRBJ1-5
CASSFGEKLFF	TGTGCCAGCAGTTTCGGTGAAAAACTGTTTTTT	-	TRBV12-3/TRBV12-4	-	TRBJ1-4
CASSLLAGSHTQYF	TGTGCCAGCAGTTTGCTAGCGGGCTCACATACGCAGTATTTT	once	TRBV27	TRBD2	TRBJ2-3
CASSLPLAGGGDEQFF	TGTGCCAGCAGCTTACCCCTAGCGGGAGGGGGTGATGAGCAGTTCTTC	-	TRBV7-8	TRBD2	TRBJ2-1
CATSDAGTGVYGYTF	TGTGCCACCAGTGACGCCGGGACAGGGGTCTATGGCTACACCTTC	-	TRBV24-1	TRBD1	TRBJ1-2
CASSLGQGTHNEQFF	TGTGCCAGCAGCTTAGGACAGGGGACCCACAATGAGCAGTTCTTC	-	TRBV11-1	TRBD1	TRBJ2-1
CASSLGQGGEKLFF	TGCGCCAGCAGCCTCGGACAGGGCGGTGAAAAACTGTTTTTT	-	TRBV4-3	TRBD1	TRBJ1-4
CASSISAGSNEQFF	TGTGCCAGCAGCATCTCGGCCGGGAGCAATGAGCAGTTCTTC	once	TRBV7-3	-	TRBJ2-1
CAISGLFVGGGNTIYF	TGTGCCATCAGTGGGCTCTTCGTCGGGGGCGGAAACACCATATATTTT	-	TRBV10-3	-	TRBJ1-3
CSAPIWEAFF	TGCAGTGCCCCGATTTGGGAAGCTTTCTTT	-	TRBV20-1	-	TRBJ1-1
CASRRYGGNEQFF	TGTGCCAGCAGACGTTATGGGGGAAATGAGCAGTTCTTC	-	TRBV28	-	TRBJ2-1
CASSFSGGYEQYF	TGTGCCAGCAGTTTCAGTGGAGGATACGAGCAGTACTTC	-	TRBV12-3/TRBV12-4	-	TRBJ2-7